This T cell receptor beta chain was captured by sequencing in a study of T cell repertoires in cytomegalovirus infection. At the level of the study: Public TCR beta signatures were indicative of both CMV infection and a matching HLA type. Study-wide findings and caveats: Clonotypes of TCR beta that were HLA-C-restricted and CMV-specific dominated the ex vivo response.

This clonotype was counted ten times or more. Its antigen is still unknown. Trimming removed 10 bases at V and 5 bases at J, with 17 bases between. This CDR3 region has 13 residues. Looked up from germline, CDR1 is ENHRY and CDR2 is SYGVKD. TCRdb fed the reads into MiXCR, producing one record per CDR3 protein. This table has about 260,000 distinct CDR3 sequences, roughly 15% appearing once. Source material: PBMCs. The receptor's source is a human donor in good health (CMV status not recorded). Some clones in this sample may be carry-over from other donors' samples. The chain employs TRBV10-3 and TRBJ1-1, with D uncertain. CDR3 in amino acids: CATSLGGETEAFF. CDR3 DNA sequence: TGTGCCACCTCACTTGGTGGGGAGACTGAAGCTTTCTTT.